What follows are 30 T cell receptor beta chains derived from one specimen sequenced in a study of cytotoxic CD8 clonotypes in ibrutinib-treated CLL. Using immunoSEQ multiplex PCR, the repertoire was profiled, and TCRdb retains in-frame clones only, with some absent. This table holds under 200,000 clones, approximately 84% found once. Sequenced here: PBMCs, sampled after 24 months of ibrutinib treatment. These receptors were obtained from a human donor with chronic lymphocytic leukemia.

The chain couples TRBV10-3 to TRBJ1-2; D is ambiguous. CDR3 length equals 15 residues. Trimming stripped 0 bases from V and 7 bases from J, with 15 bases between. The germline V gene has CDR1 ENHRY and CDR2 SYGVKD. The chain's CDR3 is CAISESGLLGPGYTF. The CDR3 DNA sequence: TGTGCCATCAGTGAGTCTGGGCTATTAGGCCCTGGCTACACCTTC.

The J gene is TRBJ2-5, the V gene TRBV7-2; 8 bases map to TRBD2. The CDR3 is 14 residues long. J lost 4 bases, V lost 4 bases, and 5 bases had no gene match. Germline CDR1 is SGHTA and CDR2 is FQGNSA. CDR3 loop: CASSSWTSPETQYF. DNA of the CDR3: TGTGCCAGCAGCTCGTGGACTAGCCCAGAGACCCAGTACTTC.

The rearrangement joins TRBV9 to TRBJ1-5; D is perhaps TRBD1 (5 bases). V lost 6 bases to trimming and J lost 9 bases, with 16 bases between them. The germline V gene has CDR1 SGDLS and CDR2 YYNGEE. This CDR3 has 13 amino acids. CDR3 protein: CASNDRDGAPQHF. CDR3 DNA sequence: TGTGCCAGCAACGATCGGGATGGGGCGCCCCAGCATTTT. Full variable domain (remainder filled in from reference TRBV9 and TRBJ1-5): DSGVTQTPKHLITATGQRVTLRCSPRSGDLSVYWYQQSLDQGLQFLIQYYNGEERAKGNILERFSAQQFPDLHSELNLSSLELGDSALYFCASNDRDGAPQHFGDGTRLSIL.

In regard to this clone: Other DNA sequences within the sample encode an identical CDR3. This chain joins TRBV5-8 and TRBJ1-1; TRBD1 agrees at 8 bases. The CDR3 has 14 residues. Germline V CDR1 and CDR2: SGHTS, YDEGEE. With V trimmed by 4 bases and J by 5 bases, 7 bases remained unmatched. The CDR3 coding sequence is TGTGCCAGCAGCCGAGGAACAGGGGGAACTGAAGCTTTCTTT. This encodes CASSRGTGGTEAFF.

The V and J genes are TRBV7-9 and TRBJ1-1; 10 bases are shared with TRBD1. The germline V gene has CDR1 SEHNR and CDR2 FQNEAQ (reference sequence). V trimming: 7 bases; J trimming: 5 bases; junction bases outside the gene matches: 7. The CDR3 totals 14 residues. CDR3 DNA: TGTGCCAGCATTCGGACAGGGGGAAGGACTGAAGCTTTCTTT. This gives the protein CASIRTGGRTEAFF.

The chain combines TRBV9 with TRBJ1-1; no clear D. Germline loops: CDR1 SGDLS, CDR2 YYNGEE. V lost 3 bases and J lost 3, with 9 bases in between. This CDR3 region has 13 residues. CDR3 coding DNA: TGTGCCAGCAGCGCCGGACTCGACACTGAAGCTTTCTTT. Translated: CASSAGLDTEAFF.

The V gene is TRBV11-2, the J gene TRBJ2-1; tentative D call: TRBD1 (6 bases). Germline CDR1 reads SGHAT; CDR2 reads FQNNGV. Trimming took off 0 bases at V and 0 bases at J, with 9 bases between the two ends. This CDR3 has 16 amino acids. In nucleotides, the CDR3 is TGTGCCAGCAGCTTAGATAGGGGGTTCTCCTACAATGAGCAGTTCTTC. This gives the protein CASSLDRGFSYNEQFF.

About this clone: Other DNA sequences in the sample encode the same CDR3. The V gene is TRBV18, the J gene TRBJ2-5; D gene ambiguous. The V and J ends lost 6 bases and 2 bases respectively, with 4 bases between them. The V gene's germline CDR1 is KGHSH and CDR2 LQKENI. This CDR3 contains 11 residues. CDR3 nucleotide sequence: TGTGCCAGCTCCCTACAAGAGACCCAGTACTTC. Protein product: CASSLQETQYF. The whole variable domain, remainder taken from reference TRBV18 and TRBJ2-5, is NAGVMQNPRHLVRRRGQEARLRCSPMKGHSHVYWYRQLPEEGLKFMVYLQKENIIDESGMPKERFSAEFPKEGPSILRIQQVVRGDSAAYFCASSLQETQYFGPGTRLLVL.

This rearrangement joins TRBV29-1 to TRBJ2-1; tentatively, D is TRBD1 (5 bases). Germline CDR1 is SQVTM and CDR2 is ANQGSEA. The CDR3 has 11 amino acids. V was trimmed by 4 bases and J by 5 bases, leaving 6 bases between them. CDR3 in DNA: TGCAGCGTTGGACAGAACAATGAGCAGTTCTTC. It translates to CSVGQNNEQFF.

The sample holds a few counts of this clone. This sequence joins TRBV5-6 and TRBJ1-3, with D perhaps TRBD1 (5 bases). CDR3 size: 15 residues. The germline CDR1 and CDR2 sequences are SGHDT and YYEEEE. Between the trimmed V and J ends, which lost 1 base and 3 bases, there was a span of 11 bases. The CDR3 region is CASSLQGYNGNTIYF. CDR3 coding DNA: TGTGCCAGCAGCTTGCAGGGTTACAATGGAAACACCATATATTTT.

The genes are TRBV7-2 and TRBJ2-7, with 12 bases aligning to TRBD2. J was trimmed by 1 base and V by 4 bases; bases with no gene match: 5. CDR1 is SGHTA and CDR2 is FQGNSA in the germline V gene. The CDR3 has 16 amino acids. CDR3 loop: CASSSWTSGVSYEQYF. CDR3 in DNA: TGTGCCAGCAGCTCTTGGACTAGCGGGGTATCCTACGAGCAGTACTTC.

The rearrangement links TRBV7-8 to TRBJ2-1; possibly TRBD1 for D (6 bases). The CDR3 length is 18 residues. In germline, CDR1 is SGHVS, CDR2 FQNEAQ. The V end lost 1 base, the J end lost 8 bases, and 24 bases lay between the germline ends. DNA of the CDR3: TGTGCCAGCAGCTTAGTTAGTGGTCACAGGGCCGGACGGGATGAGCAGTTCTTC. Translation: CASSLVSGHRAGRDEQFF.

This clone was counted once. DNA for the CDR3: TGTGCCAGCAGTCCCCGCGGGGAGGCCGGGGCTTTCTTT. It translates to CASSPRGEAGAFF. The chain joins TRBV6-4 to TRBJ1-1; D ambiguous. From germline, CDR1 is MRHNA and CDR2 SNTAGT. The CDR3 sequence is 13 residues long. Trimming removed 5 bases at V and 11 bases at J, with 18 bases between.

J is TRBJ2-2 and V is TRBV2, with 8 bases aligning to TRBD2. The length of the CDR3 is 16 residues. V gave up 5 bases and J gave up 6 bases; unmatched junction bases: 11. Germline-derived CDR1 and CDR2 are SNHLY and FYNNEI. The CDR3 bases are TGTGCCAGCAGTCCCCCCACAAGCGGGGGCCCCGGGGAGCTGTTTTTT. This gives the protein CASSPPTSGGPGELFF.

This clone was seen once. The rearrangement joins TRBV4-1 to TRBJ2-4; 7 nucleotides match TRBD2. Germline CDR1 and CDR2: MGHRA and YSYEKL. Germline trimming cut 0 bases from V and 10 bases from J; bases unmatched to any gene: 9. The CDR3 contains 15 residues. The CDR3 nucleotides read TGCGCCAGCAGCCAAGATCCAGGCAGGGAGGGAATTCAGTACTTC. Translating gives CASSQDPGREGIQYF.

This chain's CDR3 is CASKGNRNRDQLFF. The DNA for the CDR3 is TGTGCCAGCAAGGGCAATCGAAACCGGGACCAGTTGTTTTTT. The chain uses TRBV6-5 and TRBJ1-4; D perhaps matches TRBD1 (5 bases). The CDR3 loop spans 14 amino acids. Germline lookup yields CDR1 MNHEY and CDR2 SVGAGI. V gave up 7 bases and J gave up 15 bases, with 24 bases separating them.

This clone appeared a few times. This chain joins TRBV4-3 and TRBJ2-7; D is ambiguous. V lost 0 bases, J lost 0 bases, and 9 bases lay in between. Looked up from germline, CDR1 is LGHNA and CDR2 is YSLEER. CDR3 length: 15 residues. The CDR3 is CASSQDYLLSYEQYF. CDR3 sequence (DNA): TGCGCCAGCAGCCAAGATTATCTCCTCTCCTACGAGCAGTACTTC.

This chain links TRBV4-3 with TRBJ2-7; 8 bases are a match to TRBD2. Germline V gene sequence: CDR1 LGHNA, CDR2 YSLEER. The J segment lost 7 bases and the V segment lost 3 bases, leaving 17 bases of the junction unmatched. The CDR3 sequence is 17 residues long. DNA of the CDR3: TGCGCCAGCAGCCAGGACCCTCCGGGACTAGTGTCGTGGGAGCAGTACTTC. Residues: CASSQDPPGLVSWEQYF.

This clone was seen many times. This chain connects TRBV7-2 to TRBJ1-1; D is ambiguous. Trimming left V 5 bases short and J 3 bases short, with 13 bases between. Germline assignment: CDR1 SGHTA and CDR2 FQGNSA. The CDR3 consists of 14 residues. The chain's CDR3 is CASSKNWGDTEAFF. The CDR3 nucleotides read TGTGCCAGCAGCAAAAATTGGGGTGACACTGAAGCTTTCTTT.

The chain uses TRBV4-2 and TRBJ2-7; 9 bases fit TRBD2. After removal of 0 bases from V and 2 bases from J, the junction contained 5 bases not matched to a gene. There are 16 residues in the CDR3. Germline CDR1 LGHNA, CDR2 YNFKEQ. The CDR3 region is CASSQDLGGRAYEQYF. CDR3 nucleotides: TGTGCCAGCAGCCAAGATTTGGGCGGGAGGGCCTACGAGCAGTACTTC.

This clone was seen once. The rearrangement joins TRBV28 to TRBJ1-2; 7 nucleotides align to TRBD1. Germline V gene data show CDR1 as MDHEN and CDR2 as SYDVKM. This CDR3 spans 14 amino acids. V shed 4 bases and J 0 bases; nucleotides not matched to a gene: 2. The CDR3 here is CASSSTGANYGYTF. DNA for the CDR3: TGTGCCAGCAGTTCCACAGGGGCTAACTATGGCTACACCTTC.

The rearrangement joins TRBV7-8 to TRBJ1-3; D ambiguous. V was clipped by 4 bases and J by 11 bases, with 12 bases between them. The germline V gene has CDR1 SGHVS and CDR2 FQNEAQ. CDR3 length: 12 residues. The CDR3 here is CASSSSIASIYF. In nucleotides, the CDR3 is TGTGCCAGCAGCTCCTCGATAGCCTCCATATATTTT.

The chain links TRBV5-6 to TRBJ1-1; a weak D match, TRBD1 (5 bases). Trimming cost V 6 bases and J 1 base, with 22 bases left between them. Germline assignment: CDR1 SGHDT and CDR2 YYEEEE. The CDR3 spans 17 residues. The CDR3 bases are TGTGCCAGCATCCGATCGGGAGGGGTTAAGACGAACACTGAAGCTTTCTTT. As protein: CASIRSGGVKTNTEAFF.

This rearrangement joins TRBV4-1 to TRBJ2-3; 12 positions agree with TRBD2. Per germline, CDR1 MGHRA and CDR2 YSYEKL. This CDR3 is built from 15 residues. V lost 4 bases and J lost 4; bases outside the gene matches: 3. This chain's CDR3 is CASSLSSGGADTQYF. In DNA, the CDR3 is TGCGCCAGCAGCCTGTCTAGCGGGGGGGCAGATACGCAGTATTTT.

The chain links TRBV7-2 to TRBJ2-1; TRBD1 matches at 9 bases. This CDR3 has 14 amino acids. Per germline, CDR1 SGHTA and CDR2 FQGNSA. V lost 3 bases and J lost 9; bases outside the gene matches: 6. CDR3 bases: TGTGCCAGCAGCTTTGGACAGGGGCGAGGTGAGCAGTTCTTC. This translates into CASSFGQGRGEQFF.

The chain combines TRBV4-1 with TRBJ1-5; 8 nucleotides align to TRBD1. The CDR3 totals 15 residues. The V segment lost 4 bases and the J segment 6 bases; nucleotides outside the gene matches: 8. From germline, CDR1 is MGHRA and CDR2 YSYEKL. The CDR3 nucleotides are TGCGCCAGCAGCCTGACAGGGGTGGATGGTCAGCCCCAGCATTTT. Its translation: CASSLTGVDGQPQHF.

This chain joins TRBV5-4 and TRBJ1-2; TRBD1 might be the D (6 bases). The V gene lost 9 bases and the J gene lost 2 bases, with 20 bases spanning the gap. This CDR3 has 15 residues. CDR1 and CDR2 from the germline V gene are SGHNT and YYREEE (reference sequence). The CDR3, as DNA: TGTGCCACACAAGGCCGGGGGGCAGAAAACTATGGCTACACCTTC. This translates into CATQGRGAENYGYTF.

The chain carries TRBV2 and TRBJ1-6; maybe TRBD1 (5 bases). Germline CDR1 is SNHLY and CDR2 is FYNNEI. Trimming stripped 1 base from V and 1 base from J, with 8 bases between. The CDR3 covers 16 residues. The CDR3 protein is CASSEGGASYNSPLHF. The CDR3, as DNA: TGTGCCAGCAGTGAAGGAGGGGCTTCCTATAATTCACCCCTCCACTTT.

V is TRBV28 and J is TRBJ2-6, with TRBD1 matching 8 bases. J gave up 2 bases and V 10 bases, and 7 bases lay outside the gene matches. This CDR3 has 15 residues. From germline, CDR1 is MDHEN and CDR2 SYDVKM. The CDR3 region is CAIQGAGTGANVLTF. The CDR3 coding sequence is TGTGCCATCCAGGGGGCGGGGACTGGGGCCAACGTCCTGACTTTC.

The CDR3 DNA reads TGTGCCAGCAGTTTCTCCCCAATCCTGCTAGCGAATGAGCAGTTCTTC. It is translated as CASSFSPILLANEQFF. J is TRBJ2-1 and V is TRBV6-6; tentative D call: TRBD2 (6 bases). The V gene lost 4 bases and the J gene lost 7 bases, with 20 bases spanning the gap. The CDR3 contains 16 residues. The germline gives CDR1 MNHNY, CDR2 SVGAGI (reference sequence).